Listed here are 12 T cell receptor beta chains from one sample, sequenced in a study of T cell responses to AZD1222 COVID-19 vaccine. Data came from immunoSEQ multiplex PCR; TCRdb stores just in-frame clones and leaves some out. The sample lists around 89,000 clones, about nine tenths occurring once. This sample comprised peripheral blood, obtained on day 0 of AZD1222 vaccination. All receptors come from an adult in good health.

The V call is TRBV7-2, the J call TRBJ1-5; the match to TRBD1 covers 9 bases. V lost 5 bases and J lost 0; bases outside the gene matches: 14. CDR1 and CDR2 from the germline V gene are SGHTA and FQGNSA. The CDR3 consists of 19 residues. The CDR3 loop reads CASSPPGQGSWGSNQPQHF. Here the CDR3 DNA reads TGTGCCAGCAGCCCACCGGGACAGGGATCATGGGGTAGCAATCAGCCCCAGCATTTT.

This clone was seen just once. V gene TRBV4-1 combines with J gene TRBJ1-5, with TRBD1 identical over 8 bases. Germline values: CDR1 MGHRA, CDR2 YSYEKL. The CDR3 length is 18 residues. V lost 5 bases, J lost 4 bases, and 16 bases stayed unmatched. The CDR3 sequence: CASSVGQGRMGSNQPQHF. CDR3 nucleotides: TGCGCCAGCAGCGTCGGACAGGGAAGAATGGGAAGTAATCAGCCCCAGCATTTT.

The chain recombines TRBV6-2 or TRBV6-3 with TRBJ2-2; D is uncertain. The germline V and J ends were trimmed by 4 bases and 2 bases, with 5 bases remaining between them. The germline V gene encodes CDR1 MNHEY and CDR2 SVGEGT. CDR3 size: 13 residues. The CDR3 DNA reads as TGTGCCAGCAGTTGGTATAACACCGGGGAGCTGTTTTTT. Amino acid sequence: CASSWYNTGELFF.

The chain is built from TRBV6-1 and TRBJ1-5; 9 bases agree with TRBD1. Germline V lookup: CDR1 MNHNS, CDR2 SASEGT. This CDR3 region has 16 residues. Trimming removed 4 bases from V and 3 bases from J; junction bases left unmatched: 7. Here the CDR3 reads CASSGGTGTLNQPQHF. The CDR3 coding sequence is TGTGCCAGCAGTGGGGGGACAGGGACTCTCAATCAGCCCCAGCATTTT.

The rearrangement uses TRBV29-1 and TRBJ2-1; TRBD2 agrees at 11 bases. Germline V lookup: CDR1 SQVTM, CDR2 ANQGSEA. This CDR3 is built from 13 residues. The V segment lost 6 bases and the J segment 6 bases; nucleotides outside the gene matches: 4. Here the CDR3 reads CSVALAGGNEQFF. The CDR3 DNA sequence: TGCAGCGTGGCCCTAGCGGGGGGCAATGAGCAGTTCTTC.

V and J are TRBV11-3 and TRBJ2-1, with 7 bases matching TRBD2. In germline, CDR1 is SGHNT, CDR2 YENEEA. With V trimmed by 4 bases and J by 0 bases, 9 bases remained unmatched. This CDR3 comprises 17 residues. The CDR3 loop is CASSSHRGGGSYNEQFF. The DNA of the CDR3 is TGTGCCAGCAGCTCCCACCGGGGCGGGGGCTCCTACAATGAGCAGTTCTTC.

This clone was observed a single time. This rearrangement joins TRBV5-4 to TRBJ1-2; D is perhaps TRBD1 (6 bases). In germline, CDR1 is SGHNT, CDR2 YYREEE (reference sequence). The ends were cut back, 4 bases at V and 5 bases at J, with 15 bases in the middle. The CDR3 is 14 amino acids. CDR3 loop: CASSPSGGAYGYTF. In nucleotides, the CDR3 is TGTGCCAGCAGCCCATCCGGGGGCGCATATGGCTACACCTTC.

The rearrangement uses TRBV5-6 and TRBJ2-2; D remains unclear. Trimming stripped 1 base from V and 5 bases from J, with 12 bases between. The germline gives CDR1 SGHDT, CDR2 YYEEEE. This CDR3 region has 15 residues. In nucleotides, the CDR3 is TGTGCCAGCAGCTTGATTGGGCTAAATACCGGGGAGCTGTTTTTT. Encoded protein: CASSLIGLNTGELFF. Complete variable domain (other parts from reference TRBV5-6 and TRBJ2-2): DAGVTQSPTHLIKTRGQQVTLRCSPKSGHDTVSWYQQALGQGPQFIFQYYEEEERQRGNFPDRFSGHQFPNYSSELNVNALLLGDSALYLCASSLIGLNTGELFFGEGSRLTVL.

The genes are TRBV7-9 and TRBJ2-4; 9 bases align to TRBD1. CDR3 length equals 16 residues. CDR1 is SEHNR and CDR2 is FQNEAQ in the germline V gene (reference sequence). J was trimmed by 9 bases and V by 2 bases; bases with no gene match: 11. In nucleotides, the CDR3 is TGTGCCAGCAGCTTATCATCGGGACAGGGTAATGGCATTCAGTACTTC. Translating it yields CASSLSSGQGNGIQYF.

V gene TRBV7-2 combines with J gene TRBJ2-7; D is ambiguous. This CDR3 region has 11 residues. Germline loops: CDR1 SGHTA, CDR2 FQGNSA. Trimming took off 1 base at V and 9 bases at J, with 7 bases between the two ends. CDR3 nucleotides: TGTGCCAGCAGCTTAGGTCGGGCGCAGTACTTC. Amino acids: CASSLGRAQYF.

This clone occurred a few times. V and J are TRBV19 and TRBJ1-2; D is uncertain. The V end was cut by 5 bases, the J end by 7 bases, with 17 bases between. The CDR3 spans 14 residues. CDR1 is LNHDA, CDR2 SQIVND, per germline (reference sequence). In DNA form, the CDR3 reads TGTGCCAGTAGTCCTTTTCCCGACATCCGTGGCTACACCTTC. Its translation is CASSPFPDIRGYTF.

V gene TRBV10-3 combines with J gene TRBJ1-3, with D possibly TRBD1 on 6 matching bases. The germline CDR1 and CDR2 sequences are ENHRY and SYGVKD. This CDR3 is built from 14 residues. V was pared by 4 bases and J by 4 bases, with 11 bases between. In DNA form, the CDR3 reads TGTGCCATCAGTGTTTACAGGGAGGGAAACACCATATATTTT. Its protein is CAISVYREGNTIYF.